The clone carrying this T cell receptor (beta chain) was counted at least ten times. Antigen unknown. The data derive from a study of liver allograft versus peripheral blood T cells. Study-wide context: Repertoires from peripheral blood of liver transplant recipients were compared with those inside their transplanted livers.

Whole-study findings and limits: Reportedly, the T cell receptor repertoires inside liver allografts were not the same as those in peripheral blood.

TCRdb re-called the reads with MiXCR, one entry per CDR3 protein. Counted here are approximately 9,800 distinct CDR3 sequences, just over 20% occurring once; the ten biggest clones make up 5% to 6%. This TCR came from a human patient who had a liver transplant. T cells may partly derive from the graft donor.

CDR3 nucleotide sequence: TGTGCCAGCTCACTCGGGACAGCGTATTCCTCTGCAACTAATGAAAAACTGTTTTTT. Its protein is CASSLGTAYSSATNEKLFF. The chain recombines TRBV18 with TRBJ1-4, with 7 nucleotides matching TRBD1. V lost 4 bases and J lost 0; bases outside the gene matches: 14. Germline CDR1 reads KGHSH; CDR2 reads LQKENI. The CDR3 contains 19 residues.